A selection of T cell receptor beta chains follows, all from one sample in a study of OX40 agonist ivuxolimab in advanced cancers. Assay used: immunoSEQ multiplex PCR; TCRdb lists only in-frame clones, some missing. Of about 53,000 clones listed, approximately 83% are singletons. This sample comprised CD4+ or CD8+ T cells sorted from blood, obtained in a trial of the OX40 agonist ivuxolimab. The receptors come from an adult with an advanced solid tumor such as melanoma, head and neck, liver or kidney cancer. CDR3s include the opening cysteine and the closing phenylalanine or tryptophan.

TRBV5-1	CASSLTSGTTGELFF
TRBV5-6	CASSLLGTKVNTIYF
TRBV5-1	CASKRVSGPQAEQYF
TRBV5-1	CASSFSSGMDTEAFF
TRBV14	CASSQLSGANVLTF
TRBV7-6	CASSLARTSGGANNEQFF
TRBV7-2	CASSLRGEQYF
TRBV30	CAWSADRGSNQPQHF
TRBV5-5	CASSLLGGNQPQHF
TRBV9	CASSVGVTYNSPLHF
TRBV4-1	CASSQDREALQYF
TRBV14	CASSQEGVLADTQYF
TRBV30	CAWSPTSGGAYEQYF
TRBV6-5	CASKLGQGVYEQFF
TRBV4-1	CASSQFFRTSPDTQYF
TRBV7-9	CASSLSLETQYF
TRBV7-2	CASSLGNRAYEQYF
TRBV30	CAWKQGVGVTDTQYF
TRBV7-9	CASSLVETQYF
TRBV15	CATSRARYAGDNEQFF
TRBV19	CASSILGVTGELFF
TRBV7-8	CASTSEGARSQPQHF
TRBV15	CATSRYTDTQYF
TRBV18	CASSPNGGDTIYF
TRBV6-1	CASSDSGSVTYEQYF
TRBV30	CAWSFGKSGELFF
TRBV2	CASSETVSGNTIYF
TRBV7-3	CASSSGASDTQYF
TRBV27	CATRQGIGTQYF
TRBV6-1	CASSEARGTEAFF
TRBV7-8	CASSPWAGNTGELFF
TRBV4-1	CASSQDKGVIGANVLTF
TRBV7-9	CASYNQGAGSPLHF
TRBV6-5	CASSYLRGPYYGYTF
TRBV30	CAWTAGANVLTF
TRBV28	CASRPGGATNEKLFF
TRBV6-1	CASTRDRRGYGYTF
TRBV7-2	CASSPLGTGLSEQYF
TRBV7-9	CASSLEGTYEQYF
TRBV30	CAWSPGRGFNIQYF
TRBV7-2	CASSPGQGNNQPQHF
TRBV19	CASSISLLDTQYF
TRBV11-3	CASTPGGTRADTQYF
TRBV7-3	CASGSNRGSPLHF
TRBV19	CASSITGWNTEAFF
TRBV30	CAWKSMGSMNTEAFF
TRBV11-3	CASSRTGGEQYF
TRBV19	CASSNRVGVDTEAFF